This T cell receptor beta chain was captured in a study of shared clonotypes between healthy human individuals. Study-level information: CD4 naive and memory got three plates each, CD8 naive two, CD8 memory one.

A word on this clone: The antigen is not known.

The study, taken as a whole, reports: Unshared clonotypes carried lower generation probabilities than those common to all four donors.

Libraries were prepared by immunoSEQ multiplex PCR; TCRdb keeps only in-frame clonotypes and omits some of them. The sample has roughly 1,500,000 clones; 95% to 99% are singletons. Trimming pared 5 bases from V and 0 bases from J, leaving 16 bases between. The CDR3 runs 16 residues. The germline gives CDR1 SGHVS, CDR2 FQNEAQ. The material sequenced was naive CD4+ T cells sorted from blood. Subset in this sample: CD45RA+ positively selected. This chain connects TRBV7-8 to TRBJ1-2, with D unresolved. The clonotype was recovered from a man aged 30 to 39 in good health. The CDR3 DNA sequence: TGTGCCAGCAGCGCTCGGACTGGAATAGCTAACTATGGCTACACCTTC. This gives the protein CASSARTGIANYGYTF.